A selection of T cell receptor beta chains follows, all from one sample in a study of stem cell transplantation in POMP-related autoinflammatory disease. Data came from immunoSEQ multiplex PCR; TCRdb stores just in-frame clones and leaves some out. Of over 60,000 clones detected, roughly 93% appear once; the ten largest clones hold 0.55% to 0.85%. Here the sequenced sample was CD4+ T cells from PBMCs, taken after stem cell transplantation. Receptors were obtained from a human patient with POMP-related autoinflammation and immune dysregulation (PRAID). Some of the T cells might come from the graft donor. Both conserved end residues are part of each CDR3. Fields, in order: J gene, V gene, D gene, clone size, CDR3 protein, CDR3 DNA. The D gene is left open where the match is weak. Expanded clones get a size class; other rows say once, few or many, or leave the size out.

TRBJ1-5 | TRBV6-1 | NA | NA | CASSEFPQGRQPQHF | TGTGCCAGCAGTGAATTCCCACAGGGTAGGCAGCCCCAGCATTTT
TRBJ1-1 | TRBV2 | NA | NA | CASSSLGPRSTEAFF | TGTGCCAGCAGTTCCCTAGGGCCGCGTAGCACTGAAGCTTTCTTT
TRBJ2-7 | TRBV6-4 | NA | NA | CASSDSPRGPYEQYF | TGTGCCAGCAGTGACTCGCCGCGCGGTCCCTACGAGCAGTACTTC
TRBJ2-2 | TRBV24-1 | NA | once | CATSEPGVTGELFF | TGTGCCACCAGTGAGCCAGGTGTCACCGGGGAGCTGTTTTTT
TRBJ2-2 | TRBV7-3 | NA | NA | CASSFGSGRNTGELFF | TGTGCCAGCAGCTTTGGAAGTGGGAGAAACACCGGGGAGCTGTTTTTT
TRBJ2-2 | TRBV5-1 | NA | NA | CASSRGTPNTGELFF | TGCGCCAGCAGCCGCGGGACCCCCAACACCGGGGAGCTGTTTTTT
TRBJ2-1 | TRBV4-1 | TRBD2 | NA | CASSQVSGRVLYNEQFF | TGCGCCAGCAGCCAAGTTAGCGGGAGAGTGCTCTACAATGAGCAGTTCTTC
TRBJ2-1 | TRBV7-9 | TRBD2 | NA | CASSVLASGGHSSYNEQFF | TGTGCCAGCAGCGTATTGGCTAGCGGGGGGCACTCCTCCTACAATGAGCAGTTCTTC
TRBJ1-2 | TRBV7-9 | TRBD1 | NA | CASTLWGGQNYGYTF | TGTGCCAGCACCCTTTGGGGGGGACAGAACTATGGCTACACCTTC
TRBJ2-5 | TRBV7-8 | TRBD2 | once | CASSRSGSGGTQYF | TGTGCCAGCAGCCGGTCGGGCAGCGGGGGGACCCAGTACTTC
TRBJ2-7 | TRBV21-1 | NA | NA | CASSPRQGNTTAYEQYF | TGTGCCAGCAGCCCTAGACAGGGTAATACGACGGCCTACGAGCAGTACTTC
TRBJ2-5 | TRBV12-3/TRBV12-4 | NA | NA | CASSSDLAETQYF | TGTGCCAGCAGTTCGGACCTGGCAGAGACCCAGTACTTC
TRBJ2-5 | TRBV27 | NA | NA | CASSLGETQYF | TGTGCCAGCAGTTTGGGAGAGACCCAGTACTTC
TRBJ1-5 | TRBV24-1 | NA | NA | CATNDGNQPQHF | TGTGCCACCAACGACGGAAATCAGCCCCAGCATTTT
TRBJ1-1 | TRBV28 | NA | NA | CASSIGSVNTEAFF | TGTGCCAGCAGCATAGGGTCCGTGAACACTGAAGCTTTCTTT
TRBJ2-2 | TRBV4-1 | TRBD2 | NA | CASSQEGLAGARTGELFF | TGCGCCAGCAGCCAAGAAGGACTAGCGGGAGCTAGGACCGGGGAGCTGTTTTTT
TRBJ1-2 | TRBV19 | NA | NA | CASNSQGRANYGYTF | TGTGCCAGTAATTCCCAGGGCAGAGCGAACTATGGCTACACCTTC
TRBJ2-1 | TRBV11-2 | TRBD1 | NA | CASSSYRGGNEQFF | TGTGCCAGCAGCTCATACAGGGGTGGGAATGAGCAGTTCTTC
TRBJ1-1 | TRBV30 | TRBD1 | NA | CAWGRGQGGAEAFF | TGTGCCTGGGGACGTGGACAGGGAGGCGCCGAAGCTTTCTTT
TRBJ2-1 | TRBV2 | NA | NA | CASSPPLRYNEQFF | TGTGCCAGCAGTCCCCCCCTGAGATACAATGAGCAGTTCTTC
TRBJ2-1 | TRBV7-9 | NA | NA | CASSFPGAHNEQFF | TGTGCCAGCAGCTTTCCGGGAGCCCACAATGAGCAGTTCTTC
TRBJ1-5 | TRBV7-2 | TRBD1 | NA | CASSLTGGQPQHF | TGTGCCAGCAGCTTAACAGGGGGTCAGCCCCAGCATTTT
TRBJ1-5 | TRBV10-1 | NA | NA | CASAPDIMGNQPQHF | TGCGCCAGCGCCCCGGACATCATGGGCAATCAGCCCCAGCATTTT
TRBJ2-3 | TRBV9 | TRBD2 | NA | CASSVVAGGVDTQYF | TGTGCCAGCAGCGTGGTAGCGGGAGGAGTAGATACGCAGTATTTT
TRBJ1-1 | TRBV5-1 | NA | NA | CASSLVEGQVTEAFF | TGCGCCAGCAGCTTGGTAGAGGGGCAGGTCACTGAAGCTTTCTTT
TRBJ1-4 | TRBV5-5 | NA | once | CASSGNAREEKLFF | TGTGCCAGCAGTGGGAACGCCAGGGAAGAAAAACTGTTTTTT
TRBJ1-1 | TRBV20-1 | TRBD1 | NA | CSARTGIRAFF | TGCAGTGCTCGGACAGGGATCCGAGCTTTCTTT
TRBJ1-6 | TRBV10-2 | NA | few | CASTPGWYNSPLHF | TGCGCCAGCACCCCAGGGTGGTATAATTCACCCCTCCACTTT
TRBJ2-1 | TRBV28 | NA | NA | CASSLDHRLNEQFF | TGTGCCAGCAGTCTCGATCATAGGCTGAATGAGCAGTTCTTC
TRBJ2-3 | TRBV19 | TRBD2 | NA | CASSPSLAGGTDTQYF | TGTGCCAGTAGTCCTTCTTTAGCGGGAGGGACAGATACGCAGTATTTT
TRBJ2-7 | TRBV7-8 | NA | NA | CASSRGDGGEQYF | TGTGCCAGCAGCCGAGGGGATGGGGGGGAGCAGTACTTC
TRBJ1-1 | TRBV29-1 | NA | NA | CSVEKKLNTEAFF | TGCAGCGTTGAAAAGAAATTGAACACTGAAGCTTTCTTT
TRBJ2-5 | TRBV28 | TRBD1 | NA | CASSLDRGAQETQYF | TGTGCCAGCAGTCTTGACAGGGGTGCCCAAGAGACCCAGTACTTC
TRBJ2-3 | TRBV5-5 | NA | NA | CASSRRFGPDTQYF | TGTGCCAGCAGCCGCCGATTTGGACCTGATACGCAGTATTTT
TRBJ1-5 | TRBV28 | NA | NA | CASSPPPFTTVSNQPQHF | TGTGCCAGCAGTCCCCCCCCCTTCACGACAGTTAGCAATCAGCCCCAGCATTTT
TRBJ2-5 | TRBV2 | NA | once | CASSEEWKETQYF | TGTGCCAGCAGTGAGGAATGGAAAGAGACCCAGTACTTC
TRBJ1-5 | TRBV19 | NA | NA | CASSMSQRQGRGSNQPQHF | TGTGCCAGTAGTATGTCCCAAAGGCAAGGGAGAGGAAGCAATCAGCCCCAGCATTTT
TRBJ1-1 | TRBV28 | NA | NA | CASTRRSEAFF | TGTGCCAGCACCCGGCGGAGTGAAGCTTTCTTT
TRBJ2-7 | TRBV25-1 | TRBD1 | NA | CASSASGTGEVEQYF | TGTGCCAGCAGTGCCTCCGGGACAGGGGAGGTCGAGCAGTACTTC
TRBJ1-3 | TRBV18 | TRBD1 | NA | CASSPNRGGAGNTIYF | TGTGCCAGCTCACCGAATAGAGGGGGCGCCGGAAACACCATATATTTT
TRBJ1-5 | TRBV7-2 | NA | NA | CASSLVWSGDQPQHF | TGTGCCAGCAGCTTAGTTTGGTCAGGAGATCAGCCCCAGCATTTT
TRBJ2-5 | TRBV7-2 | NA | once | CASSLVFLLQETQYF | TGTGCCAGCAGCTTAGTTTTTCTGCTTCAAGAGACCCAGTACTTC
TRBJ1-5 | TRBV28 | NA | NA | CASSFGRGGRNQPQHF | TGTGCCAGCAGTTTTGGGAGGGGCGGGCGCAATCAGCCCCAGCATTTT
TRBJ2-5 | TRBV28 | NA | NA | CASRSRVGGTQYF | TGTGCCAGCAGATCCAGGGTAGGGGGGACCCAGTACTTC
TRBJ1-5 | TRBV28 | TRBD1 | once | CASSGGTGSNQPQHF | TGTGCCAGCAGTGGGGGGACAGGTAGCAATCAGCCCCAGCATTTT
TRBJ2-1 | TRBV7-9 | TRBD2 | NA | CASSLVGEGRGEQFF | TGTGCCAGCAGCTTAGTGGGGGAGGGCCGGGGTGAGCAGTTCTTC
TRBJ1-4 | TRBV10-2 | NA | NA | CARGGGRYEKLFF | TGCGCCAGGGGCGGGGGAAGGTATGAAAAACTGTTTTTT